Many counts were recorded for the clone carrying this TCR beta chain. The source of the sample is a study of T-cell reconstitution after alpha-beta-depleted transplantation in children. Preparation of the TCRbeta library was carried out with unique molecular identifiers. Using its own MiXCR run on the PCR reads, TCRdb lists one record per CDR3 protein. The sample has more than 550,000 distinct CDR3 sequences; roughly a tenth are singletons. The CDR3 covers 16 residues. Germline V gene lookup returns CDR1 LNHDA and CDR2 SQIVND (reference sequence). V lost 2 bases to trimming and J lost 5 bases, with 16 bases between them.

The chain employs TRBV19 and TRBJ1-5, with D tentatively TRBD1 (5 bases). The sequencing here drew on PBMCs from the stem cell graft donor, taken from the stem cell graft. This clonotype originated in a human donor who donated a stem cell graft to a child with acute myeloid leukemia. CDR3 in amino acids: CASSITAGKGDQPQHF. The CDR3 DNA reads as TGTGCCAGTAGTATAACGGCAGGGAAGGGAGATCAGCCCCAGCATTTT.